This T cell receptor beta chain appears in the sequencing data of a study of CXCR3-negative and CXCR3-positive naive CD8 T cells. Study conclusions and caveats: The study found comparably high diversity in both naive subsets and much lower diversity in memory CD8+ cells. Unlike memory cells, which differed, naive CXCR3-negative and CXCR3-positive cells had similar TRBV-TRBJ usage. Comparison of naive cells showed more hydrophobic TRB CDR3s in CXCR3-positive than in CXCR3-negative naive cells. Naive subsets did not differ in surface CD5, and the authors estimated TCR strength using properties of the TRB CDR3.

Using triplicate sorts, roughly 300,000 cells were collected each time from every CD8+ T cell subset. 5' RACE that incorporated UMI labels was used to prepare the TRB cDNA libraries. TCRdb reprocessed the 5' RACE reads, keeping one entry per CDR3 protein, no DNA. In all, the sample yields around 150,000 distinct CDR3 sequences. A remark on this clonotype: Its antigen is not identified.

The CDR3 is made up of 13 amino acids. Germline CDR1 is SGHVS and CDR2 is FNYEAQ. Sequencing was carried out using naive CXCR3+ CD8+ T cells from blood. The subset is: CD45RO-CCR7+CD27+CD95- naive CD8+ T cells expressing CXCR3 (TNR3+). The receptor was derived from a human donor in good health. Some clones in this sample may be carry-over from other donors' samples. The chain is built from TRBV7-6 and TRBJ2-3; lacking DNA, the TRBD1 call made by TCRdb goes unchecked. The CDR3 here is CASSFSGADTQYF.